This paragraph covers one TCR beta chain sequence. RNA was isolated and reverse transcribed to cDNA, the sequencing template. The table came from immunoSEQ multiplex PCR; TCRdb's copy has only in-frame clones and leaves some out. The top ten clones hold about 1.5% of a sample with about 97,000 clones, less than 50% of them seen once. The data originate from a study of CD8+ T cells in alopecia areata. Study summary: Patients received oral tofacitinib, 5 to 10 mg twice daily, for moderate-to-severe alopecia areata.

Both peripheral blood and punch biopsies of lesional scalp skin were obtained from patients who had alopecia areata. Both CD4+ and CD8+ T cells were separated by sorting PBMCs. Sequenced input: CD4+ T cells sorted from blood. The receptor's source is a human donor with alopecia areata.

As DNA, the CDR3 is TGTGCCAGCAGTTGGGCAGGATTCAACACCGGGGAGCTGTTTTTT. Protein sequence: CASSWAGFNTGELFF. The chain recombines TRBV6-5 with TRBJ2-2, with no clear D. Germline CDR1 reads MNHEY; CDR2 reads SVGAGI. The CDR3 runs to 15 residues. Between the trimmed V and J ends, which lost 4 bases and 2 bases, there was a span of 11 bases.